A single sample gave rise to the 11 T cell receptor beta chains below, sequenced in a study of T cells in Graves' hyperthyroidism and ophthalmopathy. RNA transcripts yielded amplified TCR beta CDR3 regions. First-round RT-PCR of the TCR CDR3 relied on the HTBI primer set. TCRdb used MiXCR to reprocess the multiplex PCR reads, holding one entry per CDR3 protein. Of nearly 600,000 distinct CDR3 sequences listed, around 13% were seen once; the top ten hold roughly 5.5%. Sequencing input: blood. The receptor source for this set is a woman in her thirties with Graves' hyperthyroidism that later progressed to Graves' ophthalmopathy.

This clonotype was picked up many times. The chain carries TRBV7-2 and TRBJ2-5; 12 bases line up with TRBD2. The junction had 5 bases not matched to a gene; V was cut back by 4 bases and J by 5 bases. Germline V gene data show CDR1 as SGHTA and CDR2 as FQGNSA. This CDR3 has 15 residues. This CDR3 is CASSSGLAGTETQYF. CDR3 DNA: TGTGCCAGCAGCTCCGGACTAGCGGGAACGGAGACCCAGTACTTC. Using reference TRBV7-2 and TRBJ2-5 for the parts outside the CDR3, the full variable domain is GAGVSQSPSNKVTEKGKDVELRCDPISGHTALYWYRQSLGQGLEFLIYFQGNSAPDKSGLPSDRFSAERTGGSVSTLTIQRTQQEDSAVYLCASSSGLAGTETQYFGPGTRLLVL.

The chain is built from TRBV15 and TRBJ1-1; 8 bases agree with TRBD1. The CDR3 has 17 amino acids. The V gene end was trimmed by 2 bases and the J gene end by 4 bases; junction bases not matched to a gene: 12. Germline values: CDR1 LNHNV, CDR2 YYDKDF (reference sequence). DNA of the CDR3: TGTGCCACCAGCAGATCGCCGGGACAGGCATCGGGCACTGAAGCTTTCTTT. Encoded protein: CATSRSPGQASGTEAFF.

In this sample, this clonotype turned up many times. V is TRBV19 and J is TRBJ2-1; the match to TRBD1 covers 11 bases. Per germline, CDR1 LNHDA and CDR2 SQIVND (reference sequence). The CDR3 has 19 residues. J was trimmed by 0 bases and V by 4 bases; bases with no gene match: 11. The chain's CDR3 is CASSTQGQGGTISYNEQFF. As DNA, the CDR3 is TGTGCCAGTAGTACCCAGGGACAGGGGGGCACGATCTCCTACAATGAGCAGTTCTTC.

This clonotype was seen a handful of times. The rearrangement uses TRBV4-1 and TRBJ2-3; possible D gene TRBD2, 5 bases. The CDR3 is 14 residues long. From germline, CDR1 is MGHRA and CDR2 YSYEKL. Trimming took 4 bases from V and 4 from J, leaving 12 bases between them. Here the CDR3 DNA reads TGCGCCAGCAGCCTGGGCCCCGGGGCAGATACGCAGTATTTT. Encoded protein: CASSLGPGADTQYF.

CDR3 in DNA: TGTGCCAGCAGCCACCTAGCGGGAGAAACCGGGGAGCTGTTTTTT. Translation: CASSHLAGETGELFF. The chain joins TRBV11-3 to TRBJ2-2; 10 bases map to TRBD2. CDR1 and CDR2 from the germline V gene are SGHNT and YENEEA. The CDR3 has 15 amino acids. The V gene end was trimmed by 5 bases and the J gene end by 5 bases; junction bases not matched to a gene: 5.

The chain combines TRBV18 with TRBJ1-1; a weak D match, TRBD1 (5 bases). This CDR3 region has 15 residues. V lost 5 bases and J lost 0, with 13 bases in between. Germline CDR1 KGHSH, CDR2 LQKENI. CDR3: CASSGNGAMNTEAFF. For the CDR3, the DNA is TGTGCCAGCTCAGGAAACGGGGCTATGAACACTGAAGCTTTCTTT.

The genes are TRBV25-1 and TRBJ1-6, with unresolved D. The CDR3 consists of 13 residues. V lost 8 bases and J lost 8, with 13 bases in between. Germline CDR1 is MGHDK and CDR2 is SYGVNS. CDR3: CASGDSADSPLHF. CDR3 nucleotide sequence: TGTGCCAGCGGGGATTCAGCGGATTCACCCCTCCACTTT.

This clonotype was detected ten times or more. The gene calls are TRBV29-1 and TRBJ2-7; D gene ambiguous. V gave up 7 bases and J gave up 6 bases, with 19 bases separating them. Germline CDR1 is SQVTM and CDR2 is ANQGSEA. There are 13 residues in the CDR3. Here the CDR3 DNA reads TGCAGCGCCCATCACGGTGGCGGTGGCGAGCAGTACTTC. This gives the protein CSAHHGGGGEQYF.

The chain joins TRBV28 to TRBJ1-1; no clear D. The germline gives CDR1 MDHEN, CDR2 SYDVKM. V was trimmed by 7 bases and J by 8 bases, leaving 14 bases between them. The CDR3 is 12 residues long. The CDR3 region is CASTTNGWEAFF. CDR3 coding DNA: TGTGCCAGCACCACTAACGGGTGGGAAGCTTTCTTT.

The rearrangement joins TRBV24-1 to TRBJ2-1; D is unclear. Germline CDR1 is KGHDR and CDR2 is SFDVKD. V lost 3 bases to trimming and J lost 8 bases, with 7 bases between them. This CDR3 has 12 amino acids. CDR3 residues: CATSDRVDEQFF. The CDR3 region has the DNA TGTGCCACCAGTGATCGGGTGGATGAGCAGTTCTTC.

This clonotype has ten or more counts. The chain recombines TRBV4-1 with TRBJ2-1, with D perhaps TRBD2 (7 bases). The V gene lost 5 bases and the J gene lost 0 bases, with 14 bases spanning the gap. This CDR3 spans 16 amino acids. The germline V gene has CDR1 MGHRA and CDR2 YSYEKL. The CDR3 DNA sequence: TGCGCCAGCAGCACGGGGGGCAGAAGCTCCTACAATGAGCAGTTCTTC. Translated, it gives CASSTGGRSSYNEQFF.